Below, one T cell receptor beta chain is given with its context. These data come from a study of control samples from healthy donors and cancer patients. TCRdb's table, derived via immunoSEQ multiplex PCR, lists solely in-frame clones and lacks some. The table has about 130,000 clones, roughly 95% seen once. Germline V gene sequence: CDR1 SNHLY, CDR2 FYNNEI. This CDR3 is 12 amino acids long. V dropped 4 bases and J dropped 7 bases, with 10 bases sitting between them. The J gene is TRBJ1-2, the V gene TRBV2; TRBD1 is a possible D gene (5 bases). The receptor comes from a young man in good health. The sequenced material came from blood. This chain's CDR3 is CASSGGGGGYTF. The CDR3 nucleotides read TGTGCCAGCAGTGGGGGGGGTGGTGGCTACACCTTC.